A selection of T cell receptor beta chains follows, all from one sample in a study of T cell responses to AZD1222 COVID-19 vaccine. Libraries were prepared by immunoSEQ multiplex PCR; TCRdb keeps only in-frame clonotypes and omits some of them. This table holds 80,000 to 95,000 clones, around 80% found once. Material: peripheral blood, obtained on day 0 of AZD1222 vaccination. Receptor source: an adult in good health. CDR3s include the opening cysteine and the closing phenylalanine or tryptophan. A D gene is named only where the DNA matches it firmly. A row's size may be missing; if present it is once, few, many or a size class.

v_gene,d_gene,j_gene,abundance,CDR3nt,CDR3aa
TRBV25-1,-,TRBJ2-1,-,TGTGCCAGCAGCGAGGGGGACTCTTACAATGAGCAGTTCTTC,CASSEGDSYNEQFF
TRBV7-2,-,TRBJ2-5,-,TGTGCCAGCAGCAGAGGGGATCAACAGACCCAGTACTTC,CASSRGDQQTQYF
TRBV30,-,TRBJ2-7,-,TGTGCCTTCTCCCCACCTGGGCTGCCCTACGAGCAGTACTTC,CAFSPPGLPYEQYF
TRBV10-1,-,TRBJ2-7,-,TGCGCCAGCAGTGATATACCTTTCGCCTACGAGCAGTACTTC,CASSDIPFAYEQYF
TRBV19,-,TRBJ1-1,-,TGTGCCAGTAGTATAGGACTTGAGAACACTGAAGCTTTCTTT,CASSIGLENTEAFF
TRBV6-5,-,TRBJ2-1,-,TGTGCCAGCACAGAAGGGGGGAATTTTAATGAGCAGTTCTTC,CASTEGGNFNEQFF
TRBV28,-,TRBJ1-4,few,TGTGCCAGCCTCGCAGCGTCCGCAACTAATGAAAAACTGTTTTTT,CASLAASATNEKLFF
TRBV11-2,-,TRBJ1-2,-,TGTGCCAGCAGCGCCGTCGGCAGGGGTCGTGGCTACACCTTC,CASSAVGRGRGYTF
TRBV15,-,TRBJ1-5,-,TGTGCCACCAGCAGAGAAGGCAGGAGGGATCAGCCCCAGCATTTT,CATSREGRRDQPQHF
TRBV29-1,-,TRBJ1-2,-,TGCAGCGTTGCGGAAGGTAATGGCTACACCTTC,CSVAEGNGYTF
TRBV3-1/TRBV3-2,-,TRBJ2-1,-,TGTGCCAGCAGCTCGGACTCAATTGGAGCCTACAATGAGCAGTTCTTC,CASSSDSIGAYNEQFF
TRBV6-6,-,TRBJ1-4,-,TGTGCCAGCAGTCTGCAGGGGGAAAAACTGTTTTTT,CASSLQGEKLFF
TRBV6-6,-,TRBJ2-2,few,TGTGCCAGCACCAACGAGGCCGGGGAGCTGTTTTTT,CASTNEAGELFF
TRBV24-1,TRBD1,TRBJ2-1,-,TGTGCCACCAGTGACTCCGGGACAGGGGGGGATGAGCAGTTCTTC,CATSDSGTGGDEQFF
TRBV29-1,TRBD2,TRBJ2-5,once,TGCAGCGTCGTACTAGCGGGAGGGCCGGGAGAGACCCAGTACTTC,CSVVLAGGPGETQYF
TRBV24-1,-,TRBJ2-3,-,TGTGCCACCAGTGATTTTGCGGGGGATACGCAGTATTTT,CATSDFAGDTQYF
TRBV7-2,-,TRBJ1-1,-,TGTGCCAGCAGTGGGGGGCAGGGAAGGACTGAAGCTTTCTTT,CASSGGQGRTEAFF
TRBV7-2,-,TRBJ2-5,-,TGTGCCAGCAGCTTGTACCAAGAGACCCAGTACTTC,CASSLYQETQYF
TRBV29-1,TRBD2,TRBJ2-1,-,TGCAGCGTTTCCCGGACTAGCGGGGGGGACAATGAGCAGTTCTTC,CSVSRTSGGDNEQFF
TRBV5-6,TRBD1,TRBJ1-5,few,TGTGCCAGCAGCTCGACAGGGGGCGCGAGCAATCAGCCCCAGCATTTT,CASSSTGGASNQPQHF
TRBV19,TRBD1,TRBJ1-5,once,TGTGCCAGTACTGGGACAGGCATCTATAGCAATCAGCCCCAGCATTTT,CASTGTGIYSNQPQHF
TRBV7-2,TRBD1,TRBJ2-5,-,TGTGCCAGCAGCTTAGGGTGGACAGGGTACCCCCCCCAAGAGACCCAGTACTTC,CASSLGWTGYPPQETQYF
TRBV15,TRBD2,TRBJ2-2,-,TGTGCCACCAGCTCTAGCGGGGCCCTCCGGGGCACCGGGGAGCTGTTTTTT,CATSSSGALRGTGELFF
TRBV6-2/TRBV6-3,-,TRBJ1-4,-,TGTGCCAGCAGTCCGCGGGGGCGGTATGAAAAACTGTTTTTT,CASSPRGRYEKLFF
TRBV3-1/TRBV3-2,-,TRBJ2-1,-,TGTGCCAGCAAAAATATGAACAATGAGCAGTTCTTC,CASKNMNNEQFF
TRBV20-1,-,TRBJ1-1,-,TGCAGTGTCAGGCAGAACACTGAAGCTTTCTTT,CSVRQNTEAFF
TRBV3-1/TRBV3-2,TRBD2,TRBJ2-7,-,TGTGCCAGCAGCCAAGCGCTAGCGGGCTTCGAAGAGCAGTACTTC,CASSQALAGFEEQYF
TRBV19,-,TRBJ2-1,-,TGTGCCAGTAGTATAGTGTCGGGGGAGAGGAATGAGCAGTTCTTC,CASSIVSGERNEQFF